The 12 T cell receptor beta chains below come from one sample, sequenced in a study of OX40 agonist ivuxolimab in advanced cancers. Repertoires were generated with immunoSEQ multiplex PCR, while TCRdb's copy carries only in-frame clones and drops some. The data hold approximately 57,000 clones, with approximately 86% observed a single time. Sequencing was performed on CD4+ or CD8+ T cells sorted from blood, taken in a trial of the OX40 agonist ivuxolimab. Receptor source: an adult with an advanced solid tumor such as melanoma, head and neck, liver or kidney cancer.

CDR3 in DNA: TGTGCCAGCAGCCCAAACAGGGGACTAGCGGGCAATGAGCAGTTCTTC. Protein product: CASSPNRGLAGNEQFF. The rearrangement joins TRBV9 to TRBJ2-1; 12 bases are shared with TRBD2. V shed 4 bases and J 6 bases; nucleotides not matched to a gene: 8. The CDR3 contains 16 residues. Germline V gene sequence: CDR1 SGDLS, CDR2 YYNGEE.

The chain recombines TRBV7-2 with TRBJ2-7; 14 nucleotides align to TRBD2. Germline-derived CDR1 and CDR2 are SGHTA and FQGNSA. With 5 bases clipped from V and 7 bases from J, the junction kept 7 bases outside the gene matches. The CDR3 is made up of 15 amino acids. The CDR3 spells CASSQTSGRAEEQYF. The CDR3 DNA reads TGTGCCAGCAGCCAGACTAGCGGGAGGGCCGAAGAGCAGTACTTC. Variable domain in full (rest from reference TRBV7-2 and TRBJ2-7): GAGVSQSPSNKVTEKGKDVELRCDPISGHTALYWYRQSLGQGLEFLIYFQGNSAPDKSGLPSDRFSAERTGGSVSTLTIQRTQQEDSAVYLCASSQTSGRAEEQYFGPGTRLTVT.

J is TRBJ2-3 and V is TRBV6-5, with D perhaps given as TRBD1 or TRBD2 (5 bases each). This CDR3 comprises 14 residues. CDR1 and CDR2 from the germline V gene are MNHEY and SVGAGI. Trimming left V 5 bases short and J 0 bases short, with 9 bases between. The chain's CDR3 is CASSGGGSTDTQYF. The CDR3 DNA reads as TGTGCCAGCAGTGGTGGGGGTAGCACAGATACGCAGTATTTT.

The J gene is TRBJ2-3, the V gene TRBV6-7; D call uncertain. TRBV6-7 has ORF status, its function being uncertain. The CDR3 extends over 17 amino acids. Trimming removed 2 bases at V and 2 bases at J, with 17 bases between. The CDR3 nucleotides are TGTGCCAGCAGTTACCTCCCTATCCCCCTTTTCACAGATACGCAGTATTTT. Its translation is CASSYLPIPLFTDTQYF.

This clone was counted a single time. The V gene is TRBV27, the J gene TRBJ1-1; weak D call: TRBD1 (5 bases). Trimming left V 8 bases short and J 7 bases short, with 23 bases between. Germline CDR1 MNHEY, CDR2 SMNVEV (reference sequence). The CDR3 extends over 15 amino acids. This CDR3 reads CASRPTRQQRLEAFF. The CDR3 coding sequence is TGTGCCAGCCGTCCTACCCGACAGCAGAGACTTGAAGCTTTCTTT.

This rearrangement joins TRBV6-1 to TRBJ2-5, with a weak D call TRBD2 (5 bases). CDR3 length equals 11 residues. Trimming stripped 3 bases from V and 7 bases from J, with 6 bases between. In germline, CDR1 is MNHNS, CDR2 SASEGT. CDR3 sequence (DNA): TGTGCCAGCAGTGATCGGGGGACCCAGTACTTC. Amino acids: CASSDRGTQYF.

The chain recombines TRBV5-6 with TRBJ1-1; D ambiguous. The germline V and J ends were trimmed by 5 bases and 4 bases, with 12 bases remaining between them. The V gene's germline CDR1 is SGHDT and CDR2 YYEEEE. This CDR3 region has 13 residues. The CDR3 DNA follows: TGTGCCAGCAGAAGGCAGTCCTTCACTGAAGCTTTCTTT. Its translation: CASRRQSFTEAFF.

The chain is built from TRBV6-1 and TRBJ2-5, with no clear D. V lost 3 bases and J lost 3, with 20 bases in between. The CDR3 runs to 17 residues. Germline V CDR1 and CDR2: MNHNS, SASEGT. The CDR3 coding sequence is TGTGCCAGCAGTGACAGTTTGGGTGCCCTTGGTAAAGAGACCCAGTACTTC. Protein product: CASSDSLGALGKETQYF.

The CDR3 DNA is TGTGCCAGCAGCCTCCTGACAACTAGCTCAGATACGCAGTATTTT. It translates to CASSLLTTSSDTQYF. V is TRBV6-5 and J is TRBJ2-3, with D tentatively TRBD2 (6 bases). The V and J ends lost 6 bases and 4 bases respectively, with 17 bases between them. This CDR3 comprises 15 residues. Germline lookup yields CDR1 MNHEY and CDR2 SVGAGI.

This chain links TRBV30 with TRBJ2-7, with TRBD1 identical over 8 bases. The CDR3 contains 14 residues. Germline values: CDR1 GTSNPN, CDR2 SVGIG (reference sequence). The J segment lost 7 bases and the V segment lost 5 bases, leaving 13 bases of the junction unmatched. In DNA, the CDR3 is TGTGCCTGGGTCGGACAGGGTGGGCTAGGGGAGCAGTACTTC. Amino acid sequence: CAWVGQGGLGEQYF. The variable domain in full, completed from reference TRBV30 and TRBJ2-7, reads SQTIHQWPATLVQPVGSPLSLECTVEGTSNPNLYWYRQAAGRGLQLLFYSVGIGQISSEVPQNLSASRPQDRQFILSSKKLLLSDSGFYLCAWVGQGGLGEQYFGPGTRLTVT.

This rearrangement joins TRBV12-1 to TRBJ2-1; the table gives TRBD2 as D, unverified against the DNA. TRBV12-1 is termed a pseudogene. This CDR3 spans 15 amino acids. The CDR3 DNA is TGTGCCAGCAGCTTTCTGGGGAGCTCCTACAATGAGCAGTTCTTC. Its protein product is CASSFLGSSYNEQFF.

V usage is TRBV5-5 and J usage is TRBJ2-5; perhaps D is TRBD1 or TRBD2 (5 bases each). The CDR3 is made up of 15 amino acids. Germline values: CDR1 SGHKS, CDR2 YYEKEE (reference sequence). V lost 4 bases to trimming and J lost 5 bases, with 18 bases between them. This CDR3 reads CASSRPGRNTETQYF. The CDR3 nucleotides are TGTGCCAGCAGCCGACCGGGACGTAATACTGAGACCCAGTACTTC.